This T cell receptor (beta chain) was observed in a study of blood T cell repertoires in COVID-19. Study at large: The origin of the acute and convalescent COVID-19 samples was the United States, Italy and Spain. In each case, the material was cDNA or gDNA derived from T cells, B-cell-depleted T cells, or PBMCs.

Germline lookup yields CDR1 SGDLS and CDR2 YYNGEE. J gave up 2 bases and V 3 bases, and 6 bases lay outside the gene matches. The CDR3 is 15 amino acids. While infection was still active, Seattle patients were enrolled and then followed longitudinally. Original analysis: It was from reference gene primer amplification that nucleated cell counts were estimated. Sequenced by immunoSEQ multiplex PCR; TCRdb stores in-frame clones only, minus some. V and J calls and clone size are those listed in that table; D and trimming were worked out from the DNA. The table shows about 340,000 clones, with 87% occurring only once.

This receptor was identified in a woman between 50 and 59 years old with COVID-19, enrolled during active disease. Input material: peripheral blood. The chain couples TRBV9 to TRBJ2-7, with TRBD1 matching over 9 bases. The CDR3: CASSGGGTGTYEQYF. As DNA, the CDR3 is TGTGCCAGCAGCGGAGGAGGGACAGGGACCTACGAGCAGTACTTC.